The clone carrying this T cell receptor (beta chain) was seen at least ten times. The time point was: newly diagnosed GD, antithyroid drugs for less than 3 months. Extracted RNA from PBMCs served as the source of the TCR library. The data belong to a study of regulatory T cells in long-lasting Graves disease. Construction of the TCR beta libraries employed iRepertoire HTBI primers in conjunction with Arm-PCR of CDR3 regions. MiXCR was run by TCRdb on the multiplex PCR reads, yielding one entry per CDR3 protein. This sample carries about 350,000 distinct CDR3 sequences, 16% of them seen once, and the ten largest clones take 25% to 30%. J was trimmed by 6 bases and V by 6 bases; bases with no gene match: 9. This CDR3 comprises 15 residues. The same sample was also used in a study of T cells in Graves' hyperthyroidism and ophthalmopathy. This second study says: HTBI primers were the set used in a first-round RT-PCR of the TCR CDR3.

The specimen comprised peripheral blood mononuclear cells (PBMCs), sampled at new diagnosis, from a patient treated with antithyroid drugs. The chain recombines TRBV12-3 or TRBV12-4 with TRBJ1-1; TRBD1 matches 11 bases. This TCR was sampled from a man aged 35-49 years with Graves disease. CDR3 nucleotides: TGTGCCAGCAGCCCAGGGACAGGGGGATTCGCTGAAGCTTTCTTT. It translates to CASSPGTGGFAEAFF.